This T cell receptor (beta chain) originates from a study of blood T cell repertoires in COVID-19. Only in-frame clones appear in the TCRdb table, and some are missing; sequencing was by immunoSEQ multiplex PCR. The sample has 110,000 to 150,000 clones; roughly 84% are singletons. Living in 24 US areas, the participants were between about 18 and 100 years of age. Germline CDR1 reads LNHDA; CDR2 reads SQIVND (reference sequence). CDR3 length: 13 residues. Trimming took 8 bases from V and 6 from J, leaving 16 bases between them. This clone was seen only once. The chain combines TRBV19 with TRBJ1-1; tentatively, D is TRBD1 (6 bases). Input material: PBMCs or T cells enriched from blood (not recorded which). The source is a man aged 35 to 55 with acute COVID-19. CDR3 DNA sequence: TGTGCCAGTGGAAACAGGGCACGCCCTGAAGCTTTCTTT. Translating it yields CASGNRARPEAFF.